This T cell receptor beta chain appears in the sequencing data of a study of blood T cell repertoires in COVID-19. The repertoire was sequenced with immunoSEQ multiplex PCR; TCRdb's copy has only in-frame clones and lacks some. This table has under 150,000 clones, under 85% appearing once. The table lists this clone with a count of one. The CDR3 consists of 14 residues. The V and J ends lost 5 bases and 10 bases, in that order; junction bases with no gene match: 8. Germline V lookup: CDR1 SGHAT, CDR2 FQNNGV. Material: peripheral blood. This TCR derives from a human donor in a cohort sampled during active COVID-19. This chain connects TRBV11-2 to TRBJ2-1; 10 bases align to TRBD1. DNA for the CDR3: TGTGCCAGCAGCGTCCGACAGGGGGCTTTCGAGCAGTTCTTC. As protein: CASSVRQGAFEQFF.